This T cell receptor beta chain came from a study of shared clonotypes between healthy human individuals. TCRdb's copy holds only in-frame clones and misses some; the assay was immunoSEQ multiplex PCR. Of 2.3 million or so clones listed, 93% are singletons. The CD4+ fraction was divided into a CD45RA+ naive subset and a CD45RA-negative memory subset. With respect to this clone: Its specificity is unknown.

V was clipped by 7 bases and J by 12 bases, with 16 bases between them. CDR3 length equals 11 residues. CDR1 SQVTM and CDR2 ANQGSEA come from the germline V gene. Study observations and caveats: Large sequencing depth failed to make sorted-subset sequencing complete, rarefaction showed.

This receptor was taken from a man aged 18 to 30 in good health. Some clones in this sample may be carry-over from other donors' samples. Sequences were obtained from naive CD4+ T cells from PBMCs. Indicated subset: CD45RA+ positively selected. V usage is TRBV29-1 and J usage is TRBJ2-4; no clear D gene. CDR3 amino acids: CSGGAESPQYF. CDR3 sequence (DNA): TGCAGCGGAGGTGCCGAGTCCCCTCAGTACTTC.